This T cell receptor beta chain was recovered during a study of cytomegalovirus exposure and HLA in healthy donors. Turning to this clone: Its specificity is unknown.

The PCR made use of 60 Vbeta and 13 Jbeta primers. Assay used: immunoSEQ multiplex PCR; TCRdb lists only in-frame clones, some missing. The table records more than 95,000 clones, 65% to 80% of them present only once. Germline assignment: CDR1 ENHRY and CDR2 SYGVKD. Trimming took 4 bases from V and 2 from J, leaving 8 bases between them. This CDR3 spans 13 amino acids. The study, taken as a whole, reports: For most TCR beta V segments, an earlier analysis put the productive rate at about 87% or about 30% of the time. Usually a TCR sequence was rare, but some public TCRs were found in many donors.

Material: PBMCs. This rearrangement joins TRBV10-3 to TRBJ2-5; no clear D. The sequence came from a woman aged 35 to 49 in good health and CMV-seropositive. The CDR3 loop is CAISGARQETQYF. CDR3 DNA sequence: TGTGCCATCAGTGGAGCGCGTCAAGAGACCCAGTACTTC.